This entry features one T cell receptor (beta chain) sequence. Its antigen is undetermined. This record belongs to a study of cytomegalovirus exposure and HLA in healthy donors. Broader study findings: Specificity of a few CMV-associated chains for CMV antigens was verified in vitro. It was reportedly the case that the classifier diagnosed cytomegalovirus status with high specificity and sensitivity.

The CDR3 has 15 residues. The junction had 14 bases not matched to a gene; V was cut back by 6 bases and J by 6 bases. CDR1 is MGHDK and CDR2 is SYGVNS in the germline V gene. The primer mix had 60 Vbeta and 13 Jbeta primers. TCRdb's copy holds only in-frame clones and misses some; the assay was immunoSEQ multiplex PCR. Of 150,000 to 200,000 clones listed, roughly four fifths are singletons. The specimen was PBMCs. V gene TRBV25-1 combines with J gene TRBJ2-7; 7 nucleotides agree with TRBD1. This TCR was sampled from a woman aged 18-29 years in good health and CMV-seronegative. CDR3 DNA: TGTGCCAGCAGCCCCCGGGACAGTGCTACGAGCGAGCAGTACTTC. Its translation: CASSPRDSATSEQYF.